This T cell receptor (beta chain) stems from a study of T cells in Graves' hyperthyroidism and ophthalmopathy. Study-wide context: Specimen type is peripheral blood, collected at initial diagnosis prior to any treatment.

The TCR beta CDR3 regions underwent amplification using RNA transcripts as the source. Using the HTBI primer set, a first-round RT-PCR was run on the TCR CDR3. TCRdb reprocessed the multiplex PCR reads via MiXCR and lists one record per CDR3 protein. The sample has 35,000 or so distinct CDR3 sequences, 50% to 55% seen once; the top ten hold roughly 15%. The CDR3 has 14 residues. The V gene's germline CDR1 is MGHRA and CDR2 YSYEKL. General study findings and limits: A model using 13 V-J features told ophthalmopathy apart from stable hyperthyroidism.

Turning to this clonotype: The antigen is unknown. Here the CDR3 omits its conserved ending phenylalanine or tryptophan, so a read error is the likely source.

The sequenced sample was blood. The TCR was taken from a man aged 40-50 years with Graves' ophthalmopathy. The chain uses TRBV4-1 and TRBJ2-1; D tentatively fits TRBD1 or TRBD2 (5 bases each). The CDR3 DNA follows: TGTGCCAGCAGCCAACCCCGGGACGCCAATGAGCAGTTCGTC. Translating it yields CASSQPRDANEQFV.